These 5 T cell receptor beta chains originate from one sample sequenced in a study of PD-1 blockade in mismatch repair-deficient tumors. Profiled with immunoSEQ multiplex PCR; TCRdb holds only in-frame clones, not every one. The sample includes tens of thousands of clones, about 85% seen only once; the top ten take approximately 3.1%. Sequences were derived from PBMCs, sampled approximately 6 weeks after starting pembrolizumab. These receptors were taken from an adult with mismatch repair-deficient cancer.

V is TRBV15 and J is TRBJ2-1, with 7 bases fitting TRBD2. J was trimmed by 6 bases and V by 4 bases; bases with no gene match: 9. The CDR3 contains 15 residues. From germline, CDR1 is LNHNV and CDR2 YYDKDF (reference sequence). CDR3 nucleotides: TGTGCCACCAGCATAATGGTAGCGGGCAGCAATGAGCAGTTCTTC. It translates to CATSIMVAGSNEQFF.

V and J are TRBV5-1 and TRBJ2-1, with a weak D call TRBD1 (6 bases). CDR1 and CDR2 from the germline V gene are SGHRS and YFSETQ. V was trimmed by 0 bases and J by 0 bases, leaving 16 bases between them. This CDR3 is 18 amino acids long. The CDR3 nucleotides read TGCGCCAGCAGCTTGGATTCGTGGGGGACATTCTCCTACAATGAGCAGTTCTTC. Its translation is CASSLDSWGTFSYNEQFF.

This chain joins TRBV7-2 and TRBJ2-2; 8 nucleotides align to TRBD2. CDR3 length: 17 residues. Trimming took 5 bases from V and 0 from J; bases not matched to a gene: 8. From germline, CDR1 is SGHTA and CDR2 FQGNSA. The CDR3 nucleotides read TGTGCCAGCAGCCCTAGCGGGCAGATCGCGAACACCGGGGAGCTGTTTTTT. Amino acids: CASSPSGQIANTGELFF. Full variable domain (outside the CDR3, taken from reference TRBV7-2 and TRBJ2-2): GAGVSQSPSNKVTEKGKDVELRCDPISGHTALYWYRQSLGQGLEFLIYFQGNSAPDKSGLPSDRFSAERTGGSVSTLTIQRTQQEDSAVYLCASSPSGQIANTGELFFGEGSRLTVL.

The chain is built from TRBV29-1 and TRBJ2-3; a weak D match, TRBD2 (7 bases). The CDR3 consists of 13 residues. The V and J ends lost 2 bases and 6 bases respectively, with 12 bases between them. The V gene's germline CDR1 is SQVTM and CDR2 ANQGSEA. CDR3 loop: CSVERGGTDTQYF. The CDR3 nucleotides read TGCAGCGTTGAAAGGGGGGGGACGGATACGCAGTATTTT.

This chain uses TRBV6-1 with TRBJ2-7; 11 bases map to TRBD2. Trimming removed 3 bases from V and 4 bases from J; junction bases left unmatched: 14. The CDR3 covers 18 residues. CDR1 and CDR2 from the germline V gene are MNHNS and SASEGT. The CDR3 reads CASSESLAGDNDVYEQYF. For the CDR3, the DNA is TGTGCCAGCAGTGAGTCACTAGCGGGAGACAATGACGTTTACGAGCAGTACTTC.